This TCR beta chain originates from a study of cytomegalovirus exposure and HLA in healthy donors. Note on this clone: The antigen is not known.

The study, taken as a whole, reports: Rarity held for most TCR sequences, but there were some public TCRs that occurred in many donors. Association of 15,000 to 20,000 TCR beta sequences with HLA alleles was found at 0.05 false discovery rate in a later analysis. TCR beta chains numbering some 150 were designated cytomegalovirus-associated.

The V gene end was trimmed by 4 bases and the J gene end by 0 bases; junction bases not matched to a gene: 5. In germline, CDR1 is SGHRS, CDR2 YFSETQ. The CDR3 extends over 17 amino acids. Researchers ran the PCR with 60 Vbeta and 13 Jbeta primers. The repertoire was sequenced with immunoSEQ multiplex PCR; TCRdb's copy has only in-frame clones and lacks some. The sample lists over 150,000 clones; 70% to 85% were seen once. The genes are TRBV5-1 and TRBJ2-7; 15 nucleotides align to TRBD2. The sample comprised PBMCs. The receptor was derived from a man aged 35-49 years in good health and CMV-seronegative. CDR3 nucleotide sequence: TGCGCCAGCAGCCCCGGACTAGCGGGAGGGTCCTCCTACGAGCAGTACTTC. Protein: CASSPGLAGGSSYEQYF.